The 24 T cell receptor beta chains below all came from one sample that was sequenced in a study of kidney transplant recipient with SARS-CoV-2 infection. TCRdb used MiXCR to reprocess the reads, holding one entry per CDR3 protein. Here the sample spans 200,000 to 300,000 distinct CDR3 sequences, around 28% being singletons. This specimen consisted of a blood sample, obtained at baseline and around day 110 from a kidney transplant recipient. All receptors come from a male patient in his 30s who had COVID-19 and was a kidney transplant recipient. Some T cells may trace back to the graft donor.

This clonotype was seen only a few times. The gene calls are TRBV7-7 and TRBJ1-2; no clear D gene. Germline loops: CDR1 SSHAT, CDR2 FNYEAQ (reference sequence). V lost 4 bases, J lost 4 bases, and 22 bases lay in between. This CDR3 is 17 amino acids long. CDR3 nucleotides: TGTGCCAGCAGCTCCCGGTATAAGTGCCGAAAGACCTATGGCTACACCTTC. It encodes CASSSRYKCRKTYGYTF.

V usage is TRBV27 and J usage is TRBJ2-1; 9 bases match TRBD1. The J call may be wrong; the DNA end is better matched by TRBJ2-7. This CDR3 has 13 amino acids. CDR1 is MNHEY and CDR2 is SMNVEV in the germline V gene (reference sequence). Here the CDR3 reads CASGRDRVYEQYF. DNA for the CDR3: TGTGCCAGCGGCCGGGACAGGGTCTACGAGCAGTACTTC.

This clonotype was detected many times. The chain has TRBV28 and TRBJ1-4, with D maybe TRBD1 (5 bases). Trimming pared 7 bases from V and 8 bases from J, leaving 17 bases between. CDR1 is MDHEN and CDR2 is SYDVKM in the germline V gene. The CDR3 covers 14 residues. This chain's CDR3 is CASTRVGWDEKLFF. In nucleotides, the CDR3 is TGTGCCAGCACCAGGGTGGGGTGGGACGAAAAACTGTTTTTT.

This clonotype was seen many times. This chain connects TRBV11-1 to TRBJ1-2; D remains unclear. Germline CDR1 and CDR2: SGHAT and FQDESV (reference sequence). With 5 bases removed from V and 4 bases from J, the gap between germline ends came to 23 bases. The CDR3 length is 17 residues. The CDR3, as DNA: TGTGCCAGCAGCGACGACGTTAAGGCTGGAAAGACCTATGGCTACACCTTC. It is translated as CASSDDVKAGKTYGYTF.

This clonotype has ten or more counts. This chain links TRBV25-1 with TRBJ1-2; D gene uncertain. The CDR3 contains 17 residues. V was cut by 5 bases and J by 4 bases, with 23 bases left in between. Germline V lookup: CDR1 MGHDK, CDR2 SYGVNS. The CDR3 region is CASSSFTELGKTYGYTF. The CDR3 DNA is TGTGCCAGCAGTTCATTCACAGAACTGGGAAAGACCTATGGCTACACCTTC.

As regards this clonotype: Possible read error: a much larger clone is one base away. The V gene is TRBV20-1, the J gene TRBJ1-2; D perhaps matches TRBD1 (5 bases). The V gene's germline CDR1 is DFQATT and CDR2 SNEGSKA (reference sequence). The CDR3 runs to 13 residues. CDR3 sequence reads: CSASGQRDYGHTF. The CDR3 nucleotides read TGCAGTGCTTCGGGGCAAAGGGACTATGGCCACACCTTC.

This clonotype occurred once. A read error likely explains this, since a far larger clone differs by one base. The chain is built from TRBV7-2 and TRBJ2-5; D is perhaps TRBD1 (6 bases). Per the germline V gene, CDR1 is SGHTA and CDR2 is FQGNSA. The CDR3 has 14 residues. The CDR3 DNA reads TGTGCCGGCAGCGAGTCTAATGCGCCAGGGGAGCAGTACTTC. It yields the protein CAGSESNAPGEQYF. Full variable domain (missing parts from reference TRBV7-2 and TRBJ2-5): GAGVSQSPSNKVTEKGKDVELRCDPISGHTALYWYRQSLGQGLEFLIYFQGNSAPDKSGLPSDRFSAERTGGSVSTLTIQRTQQEDSAVYLCAGSESNAPGEQYFGPGTRLLVL.

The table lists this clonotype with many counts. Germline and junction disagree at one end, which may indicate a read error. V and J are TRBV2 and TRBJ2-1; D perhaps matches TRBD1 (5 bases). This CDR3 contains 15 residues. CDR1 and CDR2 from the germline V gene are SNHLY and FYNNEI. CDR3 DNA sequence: TGTGCCAGCAGGGAAGGGGTTAGCTCCTACAATGAGCAGTTCTTC. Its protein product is CASREGVSSYNEQFF.

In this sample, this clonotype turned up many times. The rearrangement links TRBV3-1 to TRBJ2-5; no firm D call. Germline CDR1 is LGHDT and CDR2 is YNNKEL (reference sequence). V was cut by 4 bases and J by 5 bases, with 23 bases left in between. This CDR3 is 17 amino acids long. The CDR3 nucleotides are TGTGCCAGCAGCCCGGCGGCTCCCATTTCTTTCTCTGAGACCCAGTACTTC. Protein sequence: CASSPAAPISFSETQYF.

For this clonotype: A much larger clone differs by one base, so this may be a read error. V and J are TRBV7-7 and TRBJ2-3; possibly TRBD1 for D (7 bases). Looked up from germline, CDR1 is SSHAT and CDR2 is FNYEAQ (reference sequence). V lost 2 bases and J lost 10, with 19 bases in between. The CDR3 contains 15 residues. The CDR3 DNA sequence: TGTGCCAGCAGCTTAAGCAGGGGGAGGTCCGATGCGCAGTATTTT. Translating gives CASSLSRGRSDAQYF.

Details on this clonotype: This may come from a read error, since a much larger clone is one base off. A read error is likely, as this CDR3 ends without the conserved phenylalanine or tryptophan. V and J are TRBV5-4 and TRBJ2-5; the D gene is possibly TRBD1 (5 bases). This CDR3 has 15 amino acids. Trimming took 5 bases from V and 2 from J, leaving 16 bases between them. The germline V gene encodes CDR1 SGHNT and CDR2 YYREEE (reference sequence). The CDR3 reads CASSSRQRLQETQYL. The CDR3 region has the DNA TGTGCCAGCAGTTCTAGACAGCGACTTCAAGAGACCCAGTACCTC.

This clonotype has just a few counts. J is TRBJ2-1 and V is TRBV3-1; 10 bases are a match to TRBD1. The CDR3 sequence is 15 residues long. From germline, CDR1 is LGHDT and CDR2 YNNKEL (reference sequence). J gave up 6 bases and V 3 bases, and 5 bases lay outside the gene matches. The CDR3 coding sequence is TGTGCCAGCAGCCAGATGCGGGACAGGGGCAATGAGCAGTTCTTC. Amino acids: CASSQMRDRGNEQFF.

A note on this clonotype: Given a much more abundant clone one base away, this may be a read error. CDR3 sequence: CASSASSPFVMQDTRYF. In DNA, the CDR3 is TGTGCCAGCAGCGCGAGTTCTCCATTTGTCATGCAAGATACGCGGTATTTT. V is TRBV3-1 and J is TRBJ2-3; D is unclear. The CDR3 runs 17 residues. Germline V gives CDR1 LGHDT, CDR2 YNNKEL (reference sequence).

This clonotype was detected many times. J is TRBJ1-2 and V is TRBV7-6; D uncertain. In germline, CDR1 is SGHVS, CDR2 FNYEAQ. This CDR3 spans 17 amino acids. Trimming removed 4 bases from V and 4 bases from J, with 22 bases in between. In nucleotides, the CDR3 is TGTGCCAGCAGCTATCAGTGTGAATCTCGAAAGACCTATGGCTACACCTTC. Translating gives CASSYQCESRKTYGYTF.

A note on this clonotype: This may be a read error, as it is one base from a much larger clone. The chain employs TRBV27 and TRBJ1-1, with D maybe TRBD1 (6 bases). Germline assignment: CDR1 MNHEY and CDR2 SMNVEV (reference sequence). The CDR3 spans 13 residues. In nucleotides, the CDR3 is TGTGCCAGCAGGAGGACAGTAAACACTGAAGCTTCCTTT. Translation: CASRRTVNTEASF.

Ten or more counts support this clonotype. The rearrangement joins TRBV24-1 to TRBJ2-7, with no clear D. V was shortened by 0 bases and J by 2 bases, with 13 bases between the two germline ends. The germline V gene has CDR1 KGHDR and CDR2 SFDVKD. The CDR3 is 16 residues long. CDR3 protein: CATSDLGPPGPYEQYF. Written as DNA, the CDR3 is TGTGCCACCAGTGATTTGGGACCCCCCGGGCCCTACGAGCAGTACTTC.

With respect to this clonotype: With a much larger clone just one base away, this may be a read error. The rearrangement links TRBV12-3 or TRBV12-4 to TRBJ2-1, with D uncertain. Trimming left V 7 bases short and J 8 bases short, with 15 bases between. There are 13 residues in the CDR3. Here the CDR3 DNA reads TGTGCCAGCACCCGGATCCATCTAGATGAGCAGTTCTTC. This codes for CASTRIHLDEQFF.

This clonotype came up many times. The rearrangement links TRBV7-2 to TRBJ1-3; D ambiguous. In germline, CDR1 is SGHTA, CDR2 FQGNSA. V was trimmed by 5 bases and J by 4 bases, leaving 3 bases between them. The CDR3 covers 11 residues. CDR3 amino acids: CASSVGNTIYF. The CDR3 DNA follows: TGTGCCAGCAGCGTAGGAAACACCATATATTTT.

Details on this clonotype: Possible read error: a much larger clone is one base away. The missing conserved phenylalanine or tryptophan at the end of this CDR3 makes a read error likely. The CDR3 reads CASSLYNHEGKTYGYTL. In DNA form, the CDR3 reads TGTGCCAGCAGCCTCTACAATCACGAGGGAAAGACCTATGGCTACACCCTC. The V and J genes are TRBV7-1 and TRBJ1-2; D not resolved. TRBV7-1 is known as an ORF, though its function is uncertain. V was clipped by 5 bases and J by 4 bases, with 23 bases between them. The CDR3 totals 17 residues.

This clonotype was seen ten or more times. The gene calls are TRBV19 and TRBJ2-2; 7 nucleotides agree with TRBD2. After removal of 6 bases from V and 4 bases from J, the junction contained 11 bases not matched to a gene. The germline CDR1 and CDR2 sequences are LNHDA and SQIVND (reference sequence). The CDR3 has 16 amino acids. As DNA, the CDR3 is TGTGCCAGTAGCCCCCTTCGGGAGCGGGGCACCGGGGAGCTGTTTTTT. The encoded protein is CASSPLRERGTGELFF.

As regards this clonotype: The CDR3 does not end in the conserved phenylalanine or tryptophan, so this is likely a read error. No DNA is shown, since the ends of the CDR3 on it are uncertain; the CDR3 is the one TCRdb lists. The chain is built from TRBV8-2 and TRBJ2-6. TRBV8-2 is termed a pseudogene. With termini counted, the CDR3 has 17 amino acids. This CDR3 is CGKKVRITQSRANVLTL.

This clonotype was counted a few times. This chain's CDR3 is CASSSTPRSRKAYGYTF. The CDR3 DNA sequence: TGCGCCAGCAGTTCTACTCCAAGATCGCGAAAGGCCTATGGCTACACCTTC. The rearrangement joins TRBV10-1 to TRBJ1-2; D gene unclear. This CDR3 spans 17 amino acids. Deletions cut 5 bases from V and 4 bases from J, with 23 bases between. CDR1 WNHNN and CDR2 SYGVQD come from the germline V gene (reference sequence).

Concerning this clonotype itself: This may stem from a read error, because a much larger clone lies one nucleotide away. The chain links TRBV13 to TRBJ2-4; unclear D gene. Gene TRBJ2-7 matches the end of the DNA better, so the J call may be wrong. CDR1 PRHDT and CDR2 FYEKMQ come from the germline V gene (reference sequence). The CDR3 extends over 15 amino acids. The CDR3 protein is CASSPSPGPYYEQYF. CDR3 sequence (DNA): TGTGCCAGCAGCCCCAGCCCCGGACCGTACTACGAGCAGTACTTC.

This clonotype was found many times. The CDR3 DNA reads as TGCAGTGCTAGAGATGGACAGGGGGCGGTCTATGGCTACACCTTC. Its translation is CSARDGQGAVYGYTF. V gene TRBV20-1 combines with J gene TRBJ1-2; 11 bases fit TRBD1. CDR1 is DFQATT and CDR2 is SNEGSKA in the germline V gene (reference sequence). The CDR3 is 15 residues long. Trimming took 0 bases from V and 4 from J; bases not matched to a gene: 4.